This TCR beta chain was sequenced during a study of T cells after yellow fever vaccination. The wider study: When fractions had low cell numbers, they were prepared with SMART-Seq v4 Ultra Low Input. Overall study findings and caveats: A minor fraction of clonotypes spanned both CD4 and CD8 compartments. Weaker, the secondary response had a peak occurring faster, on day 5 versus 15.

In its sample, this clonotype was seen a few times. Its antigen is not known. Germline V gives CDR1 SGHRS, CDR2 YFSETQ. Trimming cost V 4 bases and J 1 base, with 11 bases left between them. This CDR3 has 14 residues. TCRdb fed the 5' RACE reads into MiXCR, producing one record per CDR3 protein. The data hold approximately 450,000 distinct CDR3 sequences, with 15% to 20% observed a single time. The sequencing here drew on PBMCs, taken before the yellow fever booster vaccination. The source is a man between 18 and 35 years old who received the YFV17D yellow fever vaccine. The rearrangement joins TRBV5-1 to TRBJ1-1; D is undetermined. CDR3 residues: CASSQDGKNTEAFF. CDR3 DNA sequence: TGCGCCAGCAGCCAGGACGGGAAGAACACTGAAGCTTTCTTT.